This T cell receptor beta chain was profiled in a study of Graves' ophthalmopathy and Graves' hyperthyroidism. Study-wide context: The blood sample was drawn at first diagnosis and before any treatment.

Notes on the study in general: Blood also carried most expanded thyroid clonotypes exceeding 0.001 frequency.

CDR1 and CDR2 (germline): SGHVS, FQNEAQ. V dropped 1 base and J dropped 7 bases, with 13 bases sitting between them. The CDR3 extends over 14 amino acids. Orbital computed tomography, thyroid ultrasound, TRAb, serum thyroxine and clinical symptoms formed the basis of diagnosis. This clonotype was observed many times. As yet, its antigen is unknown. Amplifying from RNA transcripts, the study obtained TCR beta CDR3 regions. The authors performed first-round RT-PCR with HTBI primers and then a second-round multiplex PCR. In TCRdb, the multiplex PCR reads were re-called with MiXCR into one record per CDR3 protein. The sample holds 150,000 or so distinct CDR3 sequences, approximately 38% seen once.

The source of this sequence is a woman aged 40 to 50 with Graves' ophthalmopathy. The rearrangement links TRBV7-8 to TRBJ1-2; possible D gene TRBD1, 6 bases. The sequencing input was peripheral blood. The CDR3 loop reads CASSLEQGRGGYTF. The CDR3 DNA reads TGTGCCAGCAGCTTAGAACAGGGACGGGGTGGCTACACCTTC.